Listed below are T cell receptor beta chains from one sample, sequenced in a study of T cells in Graves' hyperthyroidism and ophthalmopathy. TCRdb ran MiXCR on the multiplex PCR reads and lists one entry per CDR3 protein. The sample consists of 200,000 to 250,000 distinct CDR3 sequences, 16% of them appearing once. Material: blood. Every receptor here comes from a woman younger than 35 with Graves' ophthalmopathy. CDR3s include the opening cysteine and the closing phenylalanine or tryptophan. Each record gives: V gene, J gene, clone size, D gene, CDR3 protein, CDR3 DNA. A D gene is named only where the DNA matches it firmly. Size is stated for part of the rows, as once, few or many counts, or as a class when the clone is expanded.

v_gene: TRBV11-2
j_gene: TRBJ2-1
abundance: many
d_gene: .
CDR3aa: CASGLDRGTYNEQFF
CDR3nt: TGTGCCAGCGGATTGGACCGAGGGACCTACAATGAGCAGTTCTTC

v_gene: TRBV19
j_gene: TRBJ2-1
abundance: few
d_gene: .
CDR3aa: CASSIHVGARYNEQFF
CDR3nt: TGTGCCAGTAGTATCCATGTAGGGGCGAGGTACAATGAGCAGTTCTTC

v_gene: TRBV28
j_gene: TRBJ1-3
abundance: few
d_gene: .
CDR3aa: CASSSGLNSGNTIYF
CDR3nt: TGTGCCAGCAGTTCAGGACTCAACTCTGGAAACACCATATATTTT

v_gene: TRBV24-1
j_gene: TRBJ2-6
abundance: .
d_gene: .
CDR3aa: CATSAAGAGANVLAF
CDR3nt: TGTGCCACCAGTGCGGCAGGGGCTGGGGCCAACGTCCTGGCTTTC

v_gene: TRBV30
j_gene: TRBJ2-7
abundance: many
d_gene: TRBD1
CDR3aa: CAWRFTGDRQRGFEQYF
CDR3nt: TGTGCCTGGAGATTCACAGGGGACCGACAGCGAGGATTCGAGCAGTACTTC

v_gene: TRBV18
j_gene: TRBJ2-3
abundance: many
d_gene: .
CDR3aa: CASSLDSPTDTQYF
CDR3nt: TGTGCCAGCTCACTGGACTCTCCCACAGATACGCAGTATTTT

v_gene: TRBV20-1
j_gene: TRBJ1-2
abundance: many
d_gene: TRBD1
CDR3aa: CSARIIGQGDGYTF
CDR3nt: TGCAGTGCTAGAATTATCGGACAGGGGGATGGCTACACCTTC

v_gene: TRBV27
j_gene: TRBJ2-5
abundance: many
d_gene: .
CDR3aa: CASSSGLTKETQYF
CDR3nt: TGTGCCAGCAGTTCCGGACTAACCAAAGAGACCCAGTACTTC

v_gene: TRBV18
j_gene: TRBJ1-5
abundance: once
d_gene: .
CDR3aa: CTSSPGAEGFQPQHF
CDR3nt: TGTACCAGCTCACCGGGGGCAGAGGGTTTTCAGCCCCAGCATTTT

v_gene: TRBV4-1
j_gene: TRBJ2-1
abundance: many
d_gene: .
CDR3aa: CASSQAPWGEQFF
CDR3nt: TGCGCCAGCAGCCAAGCCCCTTGGGGGGAGCAGTTCTTC

v_gene: TRBV28
j_gene: TRBJ1-3
abundance: few
d_gene: .
CDR3aa: CASRGVTINSGNTIYF
CDR3nt: TGTGCCAGCAGAGGGGTGACGATAAACTCTGGAAACACCATATATTTT

v_gene: TRBV2
j_gene: TRBJ1-5
abundance: many
d_gene: TRBD1
CDR3aa: CASRTGSGSNQPQHF
CDR3nt: TGTGCCAGCAGGACAGGGTCGGGCTCAAATCAGCCCCAGCATTTT

v_gene: TRBV5-5
j_gene: TRBJ1-2
abundance: many
d_gene: .
CDR3aa: CASSFGSGTPGYTF
CDR3nt: TGTGCCAGCAGCTTCGGGTCCGGGACACCTGGCTACACCTTC

v_gene: TRBV11-3
j_gene: TRBJ2-4
abundance: many
d_gene: .
CDR3aa: CASSLGTGLDIQYF
CDR3nt: TGTGCCAGCAGCCTAGGGACGGGGTTGGACATTCAGTACTTC

v_gene: TRBV11-3
j_gene: TRBJ2-7
abundance: many
d_gene: .
CDR3aa: CASSLRDFSYEQYF
CDR3nt: TGTGCCAGCAGCCTAAGGGACTTCTCCTACGAGCAGTACTTC

v_gene: TRBV18
j_gene: TRBJ1-1
abundance: many
d_gene: .
CDR3aa: CASSPTGGRGEAFF
CDR3nt: TGTGCCAGCTCACCAACGGGGGGCCGGGGTGAAGCTTTCTTT

v_gene: TRBV20-1
j_gene: TRBJ2-7
abundance: many
d_gene: TRBD2
CDR3aa: CSGRLAGVYEQYF
CDR3nt: TGCAGTGGTAGACTAGCGGGAGTCTACGAGCAGTACTTC

v_gene: TRBV6-5
j_gene: TRBJ2-3
abundance: .
d_gene: TRBD2
CDR3aa: CASSYVLAGRTDTQYF
CDR3nt: TGTGCCAGCAGTTACGTACTAGCGGGGCGCACAGATACGCAGTATTTT

v_gene: TRBV9
j_gene: TRBJ2-1
abundance: few
d_gene: TRBD1
CDR3aa: CASSSYTGDRGSYNEQFF
CDR3nt: TGTGCCAGCAGCTCCTATACCGGGGACAGGGGCTCCTACAATGAGCAGTTCTTC

v_gene: TRBV11-2
j_gene: TRBJ2-2
abundance: many
d_gene: .
CDR3aa: CASSLRSTGELFF
CDR3nt: TGTGCCAGCAGCTTAAGGTCAACCGGGGAGCTGTTTTTT

v_gene: TRBV5-6
j_gene: TRBJ2-5
abundance: many
d_gene: .
CDR3aa: CASRGTDQETQYF
CDR3nt: TGTGCCAGCAGGGGGACGGACCAAGAGACCCAGTACTTC

v_gene: TRBV2
j_gene: TRBJ2-4
abundance: .
d_gene: .
CDR3aa: CASSDTSLHF
CDR3nt: TGTGCCAGCAGTGATACTAGTTTGCACTTC

v_gene: TRBV7-6
j_gene: TRBJ2-7
abundance: many
d_gene: TRBD1
CDR3aa: CASSSGTRGLEQYF
CDR3nt: TGTGCCAGCAGCTCCGGGACCAGGGGGCTCGAGCAGTACTTC